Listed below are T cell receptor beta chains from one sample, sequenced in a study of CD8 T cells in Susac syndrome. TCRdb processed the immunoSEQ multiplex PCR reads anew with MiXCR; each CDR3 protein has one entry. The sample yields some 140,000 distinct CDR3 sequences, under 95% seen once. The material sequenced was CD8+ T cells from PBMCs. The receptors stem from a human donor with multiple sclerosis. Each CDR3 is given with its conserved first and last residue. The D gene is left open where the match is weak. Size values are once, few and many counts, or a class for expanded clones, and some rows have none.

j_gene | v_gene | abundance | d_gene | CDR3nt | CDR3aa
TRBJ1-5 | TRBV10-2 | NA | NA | TGCGCCAGCACCCCAGACAGGTATCAGCCCCAGCATTTT | CASTPDRYQPQHF
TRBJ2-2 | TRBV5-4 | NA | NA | TGTGCCAGCAGCTTCGCAGTTAACACCGGGGAGCTGTTTTTT | CASSFAVNTGELFF
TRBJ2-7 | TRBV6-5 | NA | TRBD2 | TGTGCCAGCAGTCGGACGCCCGGGGGGTACTACGAGCAGTACTTC | CASSRTPGGYYEQYF
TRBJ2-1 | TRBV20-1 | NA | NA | TGCAGTGCTAGAGATCTTGAGGACTCCTCGGATTACAATGAGCAGTTCTTC | CSARDLEDSSDYNEQFF
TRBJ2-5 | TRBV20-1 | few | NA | TGCAGTGGATCGGGGTGGGAGGAGGGGACCCAGTACTTC | CSGSGWEEGTQYF
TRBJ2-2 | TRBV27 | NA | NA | TGTGCCAGCAGTCCCTGGACCTCAAACACCGGGGAGCTGTTTTTT | CASSPWTSNTGELFF
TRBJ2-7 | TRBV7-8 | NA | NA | TGTGCCAGCAGCTTAGTCGGTCCGATCGAGCAGTACTTC | CASSLVGPIEQYF
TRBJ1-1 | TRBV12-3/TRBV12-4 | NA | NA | TGTGCCAGCAGTAGCCCAGGGGAGGGGGTCACTGAAGCTTTCTTT | CASSSPGEGVTEAFF
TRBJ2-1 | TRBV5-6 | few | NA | TGTGCCAGCAGCCCAGACAGAGTGACCTACAATGAGCAGTTCTTC | CASSPDRVTYNEQFF
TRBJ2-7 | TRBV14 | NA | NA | TGTGCCAGCAGCTGGGGCTTCTCCTACGAGCAGTACTTC | CASSWGFSYEQYF
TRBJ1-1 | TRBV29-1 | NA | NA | TGCAGCGTTGAAGGCAGGGGCCTGGGCACTGAAGCTTTCTTT | CSVEGRGLGTEAFF
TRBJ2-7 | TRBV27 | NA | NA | TGTGCCAGCGTTTGGGGCTACGAGCAGTACTTC | CASVWGYEQYF
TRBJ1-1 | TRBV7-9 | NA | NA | TGTGCCAGCAGCTTGAGTGTAGTTGAAGCTTTCTTT | CASSLSVVEAFF
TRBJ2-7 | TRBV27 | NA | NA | TGTGCCAGCAGTTTACAACATTCCTACGAGCAGTACTTC | CASSLQHSYEQYF
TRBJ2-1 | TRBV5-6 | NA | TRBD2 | TGTGCCAGCAGCTTCAGCGGGGATGAGCAGTTCTTC | CASSFSGDEQFF
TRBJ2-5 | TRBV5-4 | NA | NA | TGTGCCAGCAGTAGAGGTGGAAGAGACCCAGTACTTGAGTACTTC | CASSRGGRDPVLEYF
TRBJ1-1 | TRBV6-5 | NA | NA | TGTGCCAGCAGTTACTCGGGGTCGGCGAACACTGAAGCTTTCTTT | CASSYSGSANTEAFF
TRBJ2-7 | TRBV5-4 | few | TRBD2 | TGTGCCAGCAGCTACGAAGCGGGGGGCTACGAGCAGTACTTC | CASSYEAGGYEQYF
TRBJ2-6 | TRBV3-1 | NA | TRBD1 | TGTGCCAGCAGCTTGGACAGGGGGGTATACTCTGGGGCCAACGTCCTGACTTTC | CASSLDRGVYSGANVLTF
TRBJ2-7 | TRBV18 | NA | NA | TGTGCCAGCTCACCACCGGGCCGGGGCTCCTACGAGCAGTACTTC | CASSPPGRGSYEQYF
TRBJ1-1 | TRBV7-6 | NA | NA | TGTGCCAGCAGCCCCCTAACGGGGGCGATGCACACTGAAGCTTTCTTT | CASSPLTGAMHTEAFF
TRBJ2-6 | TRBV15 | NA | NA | TGTGCCACCCATGGAATGGATGGGGCCAACGTCCTGACTTTC | CATHGMDGANVLTF
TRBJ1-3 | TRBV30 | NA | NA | TGTGCCTGGAGAGATGGCTCTGGAAACACCATATATTTT | CAWRDGSGNTIYF
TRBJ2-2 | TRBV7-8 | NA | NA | TGTGCCATCAAGACAGGCGGGGAGCTGTTTTTT | CAIKTGGELFF
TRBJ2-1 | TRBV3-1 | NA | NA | TGTGCCAGCAGCCAATTGACAGTCAATGAGCAGTTCTTC | CASSQLTVNEQFF
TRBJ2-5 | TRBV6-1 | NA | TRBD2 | TGTGCCAGCAGTGATTTTAGCGGGAGCCAAGGGACCCAGTACTTC | CASSDFSGSQGTQYF
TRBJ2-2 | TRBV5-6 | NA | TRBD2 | TGTGCCAGCAGCTTGATCCTGACTAGCGGGAGTGGGTACACCGGGGAGCTGTTTTTT | CASSLILTSGSGYTGELFF
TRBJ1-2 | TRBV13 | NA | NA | TGTGCCAGCAGCTCAGGCGGGGGGCCCGGGAACTATGGCTACACCTTC | CASSSGGGPGNYGYTF
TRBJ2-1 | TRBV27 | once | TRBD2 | TGTGCCAGCAGTCCAGCAGCGGGAGCCGCCCTCTCCTACAATGAGCAGTTCTTC | CASSPAAGAALSYNEQFF
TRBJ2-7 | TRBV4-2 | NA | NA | TGTGCCAGCAGCCAAGACGGGATTGGATACGAGCAGTACTTC | CASSQDGIGYEQYF
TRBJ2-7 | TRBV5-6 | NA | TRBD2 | TGTGCCAGCAGCTGGACTGCGGGAGGATACTACGAGCAGTACTTC | CASSWTAGGYYEQYF
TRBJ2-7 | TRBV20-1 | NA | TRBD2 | TGCAGTGGAACGGGACTAGGATACTACGAGCAGTACTTC | CSGTGLGYYEQYF
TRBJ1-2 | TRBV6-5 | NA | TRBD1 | TGTGCCAGCAGTTACTCGAGGGACAGGGATAAGGCCACCTTC | CASSYSRDRDKATF
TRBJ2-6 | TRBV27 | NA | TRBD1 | TGTGCCAGCAGTCGATTACCGGGACAGGGAGATGGGGCCAACGTCCTGACTTTC | CASSRLPGQGDGANVLTF
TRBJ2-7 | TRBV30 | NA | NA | TGTGCCTGGAGCGAAACCTACGAGCAGTACTTC | CAWSETYEQYF
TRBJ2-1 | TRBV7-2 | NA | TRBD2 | TGTGCCAGCAGCTCTAGCGGGAGGGGTCATGAGCAGTTCTTC | CASSSSGRGHEQFF
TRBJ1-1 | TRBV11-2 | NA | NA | TGTGCCAGCAGCCCACAAAGCGACAGGAACACTGAAGCTTTCTTT | CASSPQSDRNTEAFF
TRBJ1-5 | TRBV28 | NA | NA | TGTGCCAGCAGGGCGGGCTATAGCAATCAGCCCCAGCATTTT | CASRAGYSNQPQHF
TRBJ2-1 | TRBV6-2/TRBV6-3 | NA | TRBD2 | TGTGCCAGCACCCAGACTAGCCTCAATGAGCAGTTCTTC | CASTQTSLNEQFF
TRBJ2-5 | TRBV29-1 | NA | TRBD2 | TGCAGCGTGGAACTAGCGGGATTAATCGAGACCCAGTACTTC | CSVELAGLIETQYF
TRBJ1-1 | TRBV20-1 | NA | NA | TGCAGTGCTCTTGGACTGGCCCCTGAAGCTTTCTTT | CSALGLAPEAFF
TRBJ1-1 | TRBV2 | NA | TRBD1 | TGTGCCAGCAGGCCGACAGGGGAAACTGAAGCTTTCTTT | CASRPTGETEAFF
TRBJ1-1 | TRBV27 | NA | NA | TGTGCCAGCAGTTTATGGTCACAGAACACTGAAGCTTTCTTT | CASSLWSQNTEAFF
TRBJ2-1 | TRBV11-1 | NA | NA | TGTGCCAGCAGCTTGGATTTCGGGAGTTTTATCAATGAGCAGTTCTTC | CASSLDFGSFINEQFF
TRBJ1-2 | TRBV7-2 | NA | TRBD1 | TGTGCCAGCAGCTTAGAGCCCGGACAGGTTATTTTCTATGGCTACACCTTC | CASSLEPGQVIFYGYTF
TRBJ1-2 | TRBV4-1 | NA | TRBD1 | TGCGCCAGCAGCCAAGGGACAGGGCAATATGGCTACACCTTC | CASSQGTGQYGYTF
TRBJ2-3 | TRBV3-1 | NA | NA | TGTGCCAGCAGCCCGTACCTGACAGGTGATACGCAGTATTTT | CASSPYLTGDTQYF
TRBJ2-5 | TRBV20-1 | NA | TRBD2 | TGCAGTGCTAGCGTAGCGGGAGCGATAGGGGCCCAAGAGACCCAGTACTTC | CSASVAGAIGAQETQYF
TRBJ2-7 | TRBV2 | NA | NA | TGTGCCAGCAGTGGGGCAGGGGGGGAGTTGCAGTACTTC | CASSGAGGELQYF
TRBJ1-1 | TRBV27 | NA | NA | TGTGCCAGCACCGTCGCCGGGAGCGCTGAAGCTTTCTTT | CASTVAGSAEAFF
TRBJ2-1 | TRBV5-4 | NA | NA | TGTGCCAGCAGCTGGTGGGACGGAGCCTACAATGAGCAGTTCTTC | CASSWWDGAYNEQFF
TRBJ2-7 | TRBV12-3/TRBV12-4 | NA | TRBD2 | TGTGCCAGCAGCCATTCCGGACTAGTTCGCGAGCAGTACTTC | CASSHSGLVREQYF
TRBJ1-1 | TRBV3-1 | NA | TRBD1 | TGTGCCAGCAGCTATTATACAGGGGTGGACACTGAAGCTTTCTTT | CASSYYTGVDTEAFF
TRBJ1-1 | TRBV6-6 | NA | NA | TGTGCCAGCAGTCTAGAAACGTGGACTGAAGCTTTCTTT | CASSLETWTEAFF
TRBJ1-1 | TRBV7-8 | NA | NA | TGTGCCAGCCTCGGGACCAACACTGAAGCTTTCTTT | CASLGTNTEAFF